This passage covers 31 T cell receptor beta chains from one sample sequenced in a study of beta chain features in type 1 diabetes. The whole isolated RNA underwent reverse transcription, so sequencing captured expressed TCRB transcripts. TCRdb's table, derived via immunoSEQ multiplex PCR, lists solely in-frame clones and lacks some. In the table there are more than 15,000 clones, 70% of which are singletons. Their recognized antigens are unknown. Study-wide results and limits: TCRB CDR3s were moderately but significantly shorter in Type 1 diabetes patients in all four CD4+ subsets.

The sequencing sample was made of stem cell memory CD4+ T cells from blood. The receptors stem from a man aged 25 to 40 with type 1 diabetes.

V usage is TRBV4-3 and J usage is TRBJ1-4; D uncertain. This CDR3 spans 15 amino acids. The V gene lost 0 bases and the J gene lost 8 bases, with 13 bases spanning the gap. The germline V gene encodes CDR1 LGHNA and CDR2 YSLEER. The CDR3 is CASSQDRGIGEKLFF. Here the CDR3 DNA reads TGCGCCAGCAGCCAAGATCGAGGGATAGGAGAAAAACTGTTTTTT.

This clone was seen more than once but under ten times. V is TRBV11-2 and J is TRBJ2-5, with 13 bases fitting TRBD2. Germline CDR1 and CDR2: SGHAT and FQNNGV. This CDR3 spans 14 amino acids. V shed 3 bases, J shed 5 bases, and the junction held 0 bases outside the gene matches. The CDR3: CASSLGLAGETQYF. CDR3 nucleotide sequence: TGTGCCAGCAGCTTGGGACTAGCGGGGGAGACCCAGTACTTC.

The chain carries TRBV28 and TRBJ1-5; D perhaps matches TRBD1 (6 bases). CDR3 length: 12 residues. The V gene lost 6 bases and the J gene lost 10 bases, with 13 bases spanning the gap. The germline V gene has CDR1 MDHEN and CDR2 SYDVKM. The DNA of the CDR3 is TGTGCCAGCAGGAACACAGGGCAACCCCAGCATTTT. Translation: CASRNTGQPQHF.

This clone was observed a single time. The V and J genes are TRBV19 and TRBJ2-7, with TRBD1 as a possible D gene (6 bases). The V end was cut by 8 bases, the J end by 3 bases, with 17 bases between. Germline V gene lookup returns CDR1 LNHDA and CDR2 SQIVND (reference sequence). The CDR3 sequence is 14 residues long. CDR3 sequence (DNA): TGTGCCAGTGACGCCGCTGGACAGCGCTACGAGCAGTACTTC. Translating gives CASDAAGQRYEQYF.

The rearrangement joins TRBV11-2 to TRBJ2-3, with TRBD1 matching over 9 bases. The length of the CDR3 is 15 residues. In germline, CDR1 is SGHAT, CDR2 FQNNGV. The V gene end was trimmed by 4 bases and the J gene end by 4 bases; junction bases not matched to a gene: 6. CDR3 amino acids: CASSSYRGPADTQYF. DNA for the CDR3: TGTGCCAGCAGCTCCTACAGGGGGCCGGCAGATACGCAGTATTTT.

This clone was detected a few times. A junction boundary mismatches the germline segment, possibly from a read error. Other DNA sequences of this sample code for an identical CDR3. The CDR3 DNA is TGTGCCATCAGTGATTCGCGGATCTCGAACACTGAGGCTTTCTTT. It translates to CAISDSRISNTEAFF. The chain has TRBV10-3 and TRBJ1-1, with unresolved D. The germline gives CDR1 ENHRY, CDR2 SYGVKD. There are 15 residues in the CDR3.

This CDR3 is CASSPRASGQGSYEQYF. CDR3 bases: TGTGCCAGCAGCCCGAGAGCGTCGGGACAGGGGAGCTACGAGCAGTACTTC. This rearrangement joins TRBV5-4 to TRBJ2-7; TRBD1 agrees at 10 bases. The CDR3 has 17 residues. Losses at the gene ends were 4 bases for V and 3 bases for J; bases not matched to a gene: 13. Per germline, CDR1 SGHNT and CDR2 YYREEE (reference sequence).

This clone was counted between two and nine times. CDR3 sequence reads: CASSPSGGTYNEQFF. The DNA for the CDR3 is TGTGCCAGCAGCCCAAGCGGGGGGACCTACAATGAGCAGTTCTTC. The chain employs TRBV5-4 and TRBJ2-1; 9 bases agree with TRBD2. After removal of 4 bases from V and 2 bases from J, the junction contained 4 bases not matched to a gene. Germline loops: CDR1 SGHNT, CDR2 YYREEE (reference sequence). There are 15 residues in the CDR3.

This sequence joins TRBV29-1 and TRBJ2-5; TRBD1 aligns across 8 bases. With the DNA end fitting TRBJ2-7 better, the J assignment may be wrong. Germline values: CDR1 SQVTM, CDR2 ANQGSEA. This CDR3 is built from 13 residues. As DNA, the CDR3 is TGCAGCGTTGAGGGACAGGAAAGCTACGAGCAGTACTTC. It translates to CSVEGQESYEQYF.

The gene calls are TRBV7-9 and TRBJ2-6, with D unclear. The CDR3 contains 14 residues. Trimming pared 5 bases from V and 0 bases from J, leaving 5 bases between. Germline CDR1 reads SEHNR; CDR2 reads FQNEAQ (reference sequence). DNA of the CDR3: TGTGCCAGCAGCCGAGTCTCTGGGGCCAACGTCCTGACTTTC. This gives the protein CASSRVSGANVLTF.

The rearrangement links TRBV27 to TRBJ1-2; 8 bases match TRBD1. CDR1 is MNHEY and CDR2 is SMNVEV in the germline V gene (reference sequence). This CDR3 is built from 20 residues. The J segment lost 4 bases and the V segment lost 5 bases, leaving 24 bases of the junction unmatched. This chain's CDR3 is CASSPHLRTGTGVFSYGYTF. DNA for the CDR3: TGTGCCAGCAGTCCCCACCTCCGGACAGGGACGGGTGTGTTCTCCTATGGCTACACCTTC.

This clone was observed a handful of times. The chain has TRBV7-2 and TRBJ2-2, with 8 positions matching TRBD2. Germline loops: CDR1 SGHTA, CDR2 FQGNSA. The trim removed 6 bases at V and 4 bases at J, leaving 7 bases unmatched. The CDR3 consists of 15 residues. CDR3 amino acids: CASRRTSGATGELFF. CDR3 DNA sequence: TGTGCCAGCAGACGCACTAGCGGTGCCACCGGGGAGCTGTTTTTT.

This clone appeared once. V and J are TRBV19 and TRBJ1-5; no clear D. Trimming stripped 5 bases from V and 7 bases from J, with 9 bases between. This CDR3 spans 12 amino acids. Germline lookup yields CDR1 LNHDA and CDR2 SQIVND (reference sequence). CDR3 sequence reads: CASSPVAQPQHF. The DNA for the CDR3 is TGTGCCAGTAGTCCGGTAGCGCAGCCCCAGCATTTT.

The J gene is TRBJ2-3, the V gene TRBV5-1; TRBD1 agrees at 9 bases. Losses at the gene ends were 3 bases for V and 7 bases for J; bases not matched to a gene: 6. Germline lookup yields CDR1 SGHRS and CDR2 YFSETQ. This CDR3 is built from 14 residues. The CDR3 loop is CASSWGQGRHTQYF. The CDR3 nucleotides read TGCGCCAGCAGCTGGGGACAGGGAAGGCATACGCAGTATTTT. Based on the CDR3 plus reference TRBV5-1 and TRBJ2-3, the full variable domain is KAGVTQTPRYLIKTRGQQVTLSCSPISGHRSVSWYQQTPGQGLQFLFEYFSETQRNKGNFPGRFSGRQFSNSRSEMNVSTLELGDSALYLCASSWGQGRHTQYFGPGTRLTVL.

The V and J genes are TRBV18 and TRBJ2-7; maybe TRBD2 (5 bases). The CDR3 runs to 14 residues. CDR1 is KGHSH and CDR2 is LQKENI in the germline V gene. Trimming stripped 3 bases from V and 0 bases from J, with 9 bases between. As DNA, the CDR3 is TGTGCCAGCTCACCCCGGACTGACTCCTACGAGCAGTACTTC. Translated: CASSPRTDSYEQYF.

The chain links TRBV10-1 to TRBJ1-2; possibly TRBD1 for D (5 bases). Germline V gives CDR1 WNHNN, CDR2 SYGVQD (reference sequence). The V end was cut by 4 bases, the J end by 5 bases, with 8 bases between. The CDR3 has 12 amino acids. The CDR3 bases are TGCGCCAGCAGTGCAGGGTCATATGGCTACACCTTC. As protein: CASSAGSYGYTF.

This clone has just one count. V gene TRBV7-2 combines with J gene TRBJ2-7, with TRBD2 identical over 8 bases. The CDR3 covers 13 residues. V shed 6 bases and J 4 bases; nucleotides not matched to a gene: 5. Germline V gene lookup returns CDR1 SGHTA and CDR2 FQGNSA. The CDR3 reads CASRSLAGYEQYF. CDR3 DNA: TGTGCCAGCAGGTCGTTAGCGGGGTACGAGCAGTACTTC.

A few counts support this clone. The chain joins TRBV18 to TRBJ2-7, with 11 positions matching TRBD2. V shed 3 bases, J shed 1 base, and the junction held 2 bases outside the gene matches. This CDR3 spans 15 amino acids. From germline, CDR1 is KGHSH and CDR2 LQKENI. CDR3 nucleotide sequence: TGTGCCAGCTCACCGCCTAGCGGGGGGTCCTACGAGCAGTACTTC. This translates into CASSPPSGGSYEQYF.

This clone was seen only a few times. A junction end diverges from the germline sequence, so it may reflect a read error. The chain has TRBV5-5 and TRBJ1-5; D gene ambiguous. There are 14 residues in the CDR3. Germline V gene sequence: CDR1 SGHKS, CDR2 YYEKEE (reference sequence). This CDR3 reads CASSHDGMNRPQHF. The CDR3 DNA is TGTGCCAGCAGCCACGACGGGATGAATCGGCCCCAGCATTTT.

This chain uses TRBV20-1 with TRBJ2-1, with 7 bases that match TRBD2. This CDR3 has 11 amino acids. From germline, CDR1 is DFQATT and CDR2 SNEGSKA (reference sequence). J was trimmed by 13 bases and V by 0 bases; bases with no gene match: 3. This chain's CDR3 is CSARDAGVQFF. The CDR3 nucleotides are TGCAGTGCTAGAGATGCGGGGGTACAGTTCTTC.

This clone appeared a single time. V and J are TRBV7-2 and TRBJ2-1, with 9 bases fitting TRBD2. The J segment lost 9 bases and the V segment lost 3 bases, leaving 9 bases of the junction unmatched. The CDR3 has 15 residues. Germline CDR1 and CDR2: SGHTA and FQGNSA. The DNA of the CDR3 is TGTGCCAGCAGCTTCGGATTAGCGGGGGAAGCTGAGCAGTTCTTC. Amino acid sequence: CASSFGLAGEAEQFF.

The rearrangement joins TRBV11-2 to TRBJ1-2; 8 positions agree with TRBD1. The germline V gene has CDR1 SGHAT and CDR2 FQNNGV. CDR3 size: 14 residues. Losses at the gene ends were 5 bases for V and 5 bases for J; bases not matched to a gene: 7. The CDR3 loop reads CASSLTGAVYGYTF. DNA of the CDR3: TGTGCCAGCAGCCTGACAGGGGCAGTGTATGGCTACACCTTC.

For this clone: A junction end diverges from the germline sequence, so it may reflect a read error. V usage is TRBV28 and J usage is TRBJ1-2; D is unclear. Germline assignment: CDR1 MDHEN and CDR2 SYDVKM. The CDR3 runs 12 residues. The DNA for the CDR3 is TGTGCCAGCAATTTATCCCGAGATGGCTACACCTTC. Protein product: CASNLSRDGYTF.

The chain's CDR3 is CASSPTENTEAFF. CDR3 nucleotides: TGTGCCAGCTCCCCGACAGAGAACACTGAAGCTTTCTTT. The chain combines TRBV6-6 with TRBJ1-1; possible D gene TRBD1, 5 bases. CDR3 length: 13 amino acids. The germline V gene encodes CDR1 MNHNY and CDR2 SVGAGI (reference sequence). Trimming cost V 8 bases and J 1 base, with 11 bases left between them.

This clone came up a few times. This rearrangement joins TRBV28 to TRBJ2-3, with D possibly being TRBD2 (5 bases). Looked up from germline, CDR1 is MDHEN and CDR2 is SYDVKM. The V gene lost 4 bases and the J gene lost 1 base, with 12 bases spanning the gap. This CDR3 region has 15 residues. The CDR3 region has the DNA TGTGCCAGCAGTTACGAGGGCCAGGGCACAGATACGCAGTATTTT. Encoded protein: CASSYEGQGTDTQYF.

The chain has TRBV29-1 and TRBJ2-2, with 7 positions matching TRBD1. V gave up 7 bases and J gave up 3 bases; unmatched junction bases: 11. The V gene's germline CDR1 is SQVTM and CDR2 ANQGSEA. The CDR3 is 15 residues long. The CDR3 protein is CSARPGTDYTGELFF. The CDR3 coding sequence is TGCAGCGCGCGTCCCGGGACAGACTACACCGGGGAGCTGTTTTTT.

This chain links TRBV5-1 with TRBJ2-5; 9 positions match TRBD1. Per germline, CDR1 SGHRS and CDR2 YFSETQ. This CDR3 contains 14 residues. Trimming cost V 7 bases and J 5 bases; bases outside gene matches: 9. The CDR3: CASSRDRVRETQYF. For the CDR3, the DNA is TGCGCCAGCTCCCGGGACAGGGTGCGGGAGACCCAGTACTTC.

V gene TRBV7-9 combines with J gene TRBJ1-4; tentatively, D is TRBD1 (5 bases). CDR3 length: 14 amino acids. V was shortened by 3 bases and J by 6 bases, with 11 bases between the two germline ends. In germline, CDR1 is SEHNR, CDR2 FQNEAQ (reference sequence). The CDR3 coding sequence is TGTGCCAGCAGCTTGAGGGGAGGGGATGAAAAACTGTTTTTT. This sequence encodes CASSLRGGDEKLFF.

The gene calls are TRBV2 and TRBJ2-2; 9 bases are shared with TRBD1. With V trimmed by 6 bases and J by 4 bases, 6 bases remained unmatched. Germline lookup yields CDR1 SNHLY and CDR2 FYNNEI. This CDR3 spans 15 amino acids. This CDR3 reads CASSAGQGGTGELFF. The CDR3 bases are TGTGCCAGCAGCGCGGGACAGGGAGGCACCGGGGAGCTGTTTTTT.

There are a few counts of this clone. The gene calls are TRBV29-1 and TRBJ1-5, with TRBD1 identical over 10 bases. Trimming at V came to 4 bases and at J to 3 bases, leaving 6 bases not matched to a gene. Germline V gives CDR1 SQVTM, CDR2 ANQGSEA. The CDR3 is made up of 15 amino acids. The CDR3 bases are TGCAGCGTTGTACCCGGGACAGGGGTCAATCAGCCCCAGCATTTT. This encodes CSVVPGTGVNQPQHF.

This sequence joins TRBV4-3 and TRBJ2-1; 7 bases map to TRBD1. CDR1 LGHNA and CDR2 YSLEER come from the germline V gene. This CDR3 has 17 amino acids. Germline trimming cut 0 bases from V and 3 bases from J; bases unmatched to any gene: 8. The CDR3 DNA is TGCGCCAGCAGCCAAGAATTTCGAGGGGGCCTCTACAATGAGCAGTTCTTC. This translates into CASSQEFRGGLYNEQFF.